This TCR beta chain comes out of a study of control samples from healthy donors and cancer patients. The table came from immunoSEQ multiplex PCR; TCRdb's copy has only in-frame clones and leaves some out. The sample consists of 95,000 to 130,000 clones, approximately 90% of them appearing once. Germline lookup yields CDR1 SGHTA and CDR2 FQGNSA. The V segment lost 6 bases and the J segment 0 bases; nucleotides outside the gene matches: 3. This CDR3 is 14 amino acids long. This clone was picked up one time. The clonotype was recovered from an older woman in good health. The J gene is TRBJ1-1, the V gene TRBV7-2; 8 bases align to TRBD1. The source material was blood. CDR3 DNA sequence: TGTGCCAGCAGTAAACAGGGGGTGAACACTGAAGCTTTCTTT. Translation gives CASSKQGVNTEAFF.